The source of this T cell receptor beta chain is a study of T cells in Graves' hyperthyroidism and ophthalmopathy. Study in general: The authors collected peripheral blood at initial diagnosis, before any treatment. Study-level findings and limits: In the analysis, a 13 V-J model separated ophthalmopathy from stable hyperthyroidism.

This clonotype came up many times. The target antigen is unknown. RNA transcripts provided the source from which TCR beta CDR3 regions were amplified. The HTBI primer set served for first-round RT-PCR of the TCR CDR3. TCRdb ran MiXCR on the multiplex PCR reads and lists one entry per CDR3 protein. The sample has about 360,000 distinct CDR3 sequences; less than 15% are singletons. The sequence was obtained from a woman younger than 30 with Graves' hyperthyroidism. Sequencing was carried out using blood.

The CDR3 region is CASSIVGGQETQYF. CDR3 DNA sequence: TGTGCCAGTAGTATAGTTGGAGGGCAAGAGACCCAGTACTTC. J is TRBJ2-5 and V is TRBV19, with TRBD2 as a possible D gene (6 bases). V lost 1 base, J lost 2 bases, and 8 bases lay in between. There are 14 residues in the CDR3. Germline V gene sequence: CDR1 LNHDA, CDR2 SQIVND (reference sequence).